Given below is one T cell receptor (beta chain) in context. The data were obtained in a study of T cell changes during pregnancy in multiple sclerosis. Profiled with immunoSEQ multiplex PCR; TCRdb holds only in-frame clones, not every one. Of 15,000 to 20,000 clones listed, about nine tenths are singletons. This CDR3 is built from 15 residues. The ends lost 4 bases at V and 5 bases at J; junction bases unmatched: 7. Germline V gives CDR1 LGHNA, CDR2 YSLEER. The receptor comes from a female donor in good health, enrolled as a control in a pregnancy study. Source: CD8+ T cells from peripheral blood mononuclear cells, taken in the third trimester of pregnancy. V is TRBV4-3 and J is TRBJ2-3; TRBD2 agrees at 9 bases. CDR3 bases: TGCGCCAGCAGCCCCCGCGGGGGGGAGCGAGATACGCAGTATTTT. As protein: CASSPRGGERDTQYF.